The clone carrying this T cell receptor beta chain was detected many times. Antigen: not known. Germline CDR1 and CDR2: MDHEN and SYDVKM. This CDR3 contains 14 residues. V lost 2 bases, J lost 2 bases, and 9 bases lay in between. The entry originates in a study of regulatory T cells in long-lasting Graves disease. Study details: Graves' patients diagnosed newly had used antithyroid drugs under 3 months.

Construction of the TCR beta libraries employed iRepertoire HTBI primers in conjunction with Arm-PCR of CDR3 regions. Using its own MiXCR run on the multiplex PCR reads, TCRdb lists one record per CDR3 protein. This sample yields roughly 500,000 distinct CDR3 sequences, of which around 12% are seen a single time; about 8.9% belongs to the top ten. Time point noted: newly diagnosed GD, antithyroid drugs for less than 3 months. From RNA extracted from PBMCs, the TCR library was made. Graves' disease diagnoses used American Thyroid Association guidelines. The study's findings and limits: Segments TRBV28, TRBJ1-2 and TRBJ2-5 showed preferential usage in persistent disease. In persistent patients, shared public clonotypes (around 2,500) outnumbered those in new patients (around 1,000).

The data were also submitted as part of a second study, on T cells in Graves' hyperthyroidism and ophthalmopathy.

Here the sequenced sample was peripheral blood mononuclear cells (PBMCs), taken at new diagnosis, from a patient treated with antithyroid drugs. The TCR was taken from a woman in her 30s with Graves disease. This chain connects TRBV28 to TRBJ1-1; D is ambiguous. The CDR3: CASSLPYGNTEAFF. CDR3 nucleotides: TGTGCCAGCAGTTTACCCTACGGAAACACTGAAGCTTTCTTT.